This T cell receptor beta chain was captured in a study of Graves' ophthalmopathy and Graves' hyperthyroidism. Study results and caveats: Ophthalmopathy versus stable hyperthyroidism: 13-signature model gave 87.88% sensitivity, just under 82% specificity.

In regard to this clonotype: The target antigen is unknown.

The authors amplified TCR beta CDR3 regions from RNA transcripts. Investigators did first-round RT-PCR with HTBI primers, then second-round multiplex PCR. TCRdb independently ran MiXCR on the multiplex PCR reads; one entry per CDR3 protein. The sample yields about 620,000 distinct CDR3 sequences, about a fifth seen once. Input material: peripheral blood. This clonotype originated in a woman aged 18-29 years with stable Graves' hyperthyroidism. Some clones in this sample may be carry-over from other donors' samples.

CDR3 residues: CSARHNGYQPQHF. In DNA, the CDR3 is TGCAGTGCTAGACACAATGGGTACCAGCCCCAGCATTTT. This rearrangement joins TRBV20-1 to TRBJ1-5; unclear D gene. Trimming removed 2 bases at V and 7 bases at J, with 12 bases between. The germline V gene encodes CDR1 DFQATT and CDR2 SNEGSKA (reference sequence). The CDR3 runs to 13 residues.